The T cell receptor (beta chain) under discussion was sequenced for a study of T cells in localized non-small cell lung cancer. The study's findings and limits: Clonality peaked in uninvolved adjacent lung rather than tumor. Appearances in adjacent lung were noted for a median roughly 58 of the top 100 tumor clones.

The protocol was immunoSEQ multiplex PCR, while the TCRdb copy is restricted to in-frame clones and leaves out a portion. The profile shows roughly 30,000 clones, approximately 90% of them singletons. The CDR3 loop spans 10 amino acids. Per germline, CDR1 DFQATT and CDR2 SNEGSKA (reference sequence). Losses at the gene ends were 5 bases for V and 7 bases for J; bases not matched to a gene: 0. On this clone itself: Its antigen is not known.

The material was peripheral blood, obtained before any cancer treatment. The receptor was isolated from a female donor older than 55 with stage I lung adenocarcinoma. The chain is built from TRBV20-1 and TRBJ1-1, with 8 bases matching TRBD1. The CDR3: CSAGQGEAFF. The CDR3 DNA is TGCAGTGCTGGACAGGGTGAAGCTTTCTTT.